This TCR beta chain was captured in a study of T-cell reconstitution after alpha-beta-depleted transplantation in children. Points from the study as a whole: After one year, T-cell counts and TCRbeta diversity mostly came from new T cells.

This clonotype turned up a few times. The antigen remains undetermined. The germline V gene has CDR1 MDHEN and CDR2 SYDVKM. The ends were cut back, 2 bases at V and 3 bases at J, with 16 bases in the middle. The CDR3 is made up of 16 amino acids. Preparation of the TCRbeta library involved a method that used unique molecular identifiers. TCRdb processed the PCR reads anew with MiXCR; each CDR3 protein has one entry. The profile shows about 300,000 distinct CDR3 sequences, 9.5% to 13% of them singletons. This TCR came from a boy in the first two years of life with acute myeloid leukemia, due to receive a stem cell transplant. V gene TRBV28 combines with J gene TRBJ2-5, with D possibly being TRBD1 or TRBD2 (5 bases each). The source was PBMCs, collected before TCRalphabeta/CD19-depleted stem cell transplant. The CDR3 sequence: CASSLHGIGAKETQYF. CDR3 DNA sequence: TGTGCCAGCAGTTTACACGGGATTGGGGCGAAAGAGACCCAGTACTTC.